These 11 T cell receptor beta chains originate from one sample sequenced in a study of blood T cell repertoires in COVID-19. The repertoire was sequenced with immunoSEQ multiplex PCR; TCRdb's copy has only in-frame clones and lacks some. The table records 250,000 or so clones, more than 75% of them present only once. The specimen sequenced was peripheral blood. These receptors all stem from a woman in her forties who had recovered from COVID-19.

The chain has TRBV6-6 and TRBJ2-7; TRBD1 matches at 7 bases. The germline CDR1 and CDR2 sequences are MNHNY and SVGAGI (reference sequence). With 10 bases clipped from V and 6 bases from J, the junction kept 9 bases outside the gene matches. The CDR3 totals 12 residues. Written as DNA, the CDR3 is TGTGCCATCGGGGCAGGGGGTACCGAGCAGTACTTC. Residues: CAIGAGGTEQYF.

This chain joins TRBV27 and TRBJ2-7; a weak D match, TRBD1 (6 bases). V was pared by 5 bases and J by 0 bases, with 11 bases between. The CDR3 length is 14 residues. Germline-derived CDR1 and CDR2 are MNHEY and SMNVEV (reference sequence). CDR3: CASSEGQSSYEQYF. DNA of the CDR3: TGTGCCAGCAGTGAAGGACAGAGCTCCTACGAGCAGTACTTC.

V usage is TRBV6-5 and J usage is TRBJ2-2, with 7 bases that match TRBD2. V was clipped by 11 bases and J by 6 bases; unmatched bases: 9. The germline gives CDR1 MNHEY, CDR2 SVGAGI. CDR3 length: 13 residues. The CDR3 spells CAGATSRAGELFF. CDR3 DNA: TGTGCCGGGGCGACTAGCAGGGCCGGGGAGCTGTTTTTT.

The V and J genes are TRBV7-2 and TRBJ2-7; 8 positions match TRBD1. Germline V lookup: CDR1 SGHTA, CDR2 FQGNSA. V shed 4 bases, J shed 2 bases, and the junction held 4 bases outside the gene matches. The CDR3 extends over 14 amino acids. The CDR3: CASSSGTGPYEQYF. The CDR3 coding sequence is TGTGCCAGCAGCTCGGGGACAGGCCCCTACGAGCAGTACTTC.

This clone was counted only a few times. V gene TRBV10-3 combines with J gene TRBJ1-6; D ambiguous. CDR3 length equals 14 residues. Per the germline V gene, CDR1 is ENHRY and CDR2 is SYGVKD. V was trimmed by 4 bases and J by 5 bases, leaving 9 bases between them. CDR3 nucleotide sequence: TGTGCCATCAGTGGAACAGCCAATAATTCACCCCTCCACTTT. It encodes CAISGTANNSPLHF.

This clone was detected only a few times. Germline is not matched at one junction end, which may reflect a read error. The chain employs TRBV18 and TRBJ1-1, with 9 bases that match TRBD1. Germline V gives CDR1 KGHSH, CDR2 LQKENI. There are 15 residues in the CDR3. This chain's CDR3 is CASSPQGAVNTEAFF. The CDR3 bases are TGTGCCAGCTCCCCACAGGGGGCTGTGAACACTGAAGCTTTCTTT.

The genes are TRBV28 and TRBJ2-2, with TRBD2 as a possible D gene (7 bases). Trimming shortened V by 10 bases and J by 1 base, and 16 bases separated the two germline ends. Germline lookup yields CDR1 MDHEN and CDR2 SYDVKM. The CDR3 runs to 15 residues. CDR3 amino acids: CATQGGGGNTGELFF. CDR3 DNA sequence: TGTGCCACCCAGGGCGGGGGCGGGAACACCGGGGAGCTGTTTTTT.

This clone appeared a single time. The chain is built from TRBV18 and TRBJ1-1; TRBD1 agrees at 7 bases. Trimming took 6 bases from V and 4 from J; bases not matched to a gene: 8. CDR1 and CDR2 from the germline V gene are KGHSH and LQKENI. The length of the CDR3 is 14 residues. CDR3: CASSPGGFGTEAFF. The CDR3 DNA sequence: TGTGCCAGCTCCCCAGGGGGGTTCGGCACTGAAGCTTTCTTT. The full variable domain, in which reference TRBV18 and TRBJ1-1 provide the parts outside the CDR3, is NAGVMQNPRHLVRRRGQEARLRCSPMKGHSHVYWYRQLPEEGLKFMVYLQKENIIDESGMPKERFSAEFPKEGPSILRIQQVVRGDSAAYFCASSPGGFGTEAFFGQGTRLTVV.

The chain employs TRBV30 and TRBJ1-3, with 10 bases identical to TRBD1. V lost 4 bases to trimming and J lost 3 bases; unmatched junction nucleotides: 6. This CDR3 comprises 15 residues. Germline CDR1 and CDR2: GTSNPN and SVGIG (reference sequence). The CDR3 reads CAWTLTGGRGNTIYF. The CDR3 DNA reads TGTGCCTGGACCCTGACAGGGGGCCGTGGAAACACCATATATTTT.

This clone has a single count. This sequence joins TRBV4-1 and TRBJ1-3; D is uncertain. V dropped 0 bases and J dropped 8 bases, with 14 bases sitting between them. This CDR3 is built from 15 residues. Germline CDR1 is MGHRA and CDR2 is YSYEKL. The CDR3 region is CASSQDPSRPDTIYF. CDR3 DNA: TGCGCCAGCAGCCAAGATCCCAGCAGGCCCGACACCATATATTTT.

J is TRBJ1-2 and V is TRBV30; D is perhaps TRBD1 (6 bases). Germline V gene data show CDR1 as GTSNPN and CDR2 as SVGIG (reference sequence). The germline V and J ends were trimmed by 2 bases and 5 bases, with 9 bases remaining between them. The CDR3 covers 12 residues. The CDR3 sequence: CAWSPQGYGYTF. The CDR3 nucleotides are TGTGCCTGGAGTCCCCAGGGGTATGGCTACACCTTC.